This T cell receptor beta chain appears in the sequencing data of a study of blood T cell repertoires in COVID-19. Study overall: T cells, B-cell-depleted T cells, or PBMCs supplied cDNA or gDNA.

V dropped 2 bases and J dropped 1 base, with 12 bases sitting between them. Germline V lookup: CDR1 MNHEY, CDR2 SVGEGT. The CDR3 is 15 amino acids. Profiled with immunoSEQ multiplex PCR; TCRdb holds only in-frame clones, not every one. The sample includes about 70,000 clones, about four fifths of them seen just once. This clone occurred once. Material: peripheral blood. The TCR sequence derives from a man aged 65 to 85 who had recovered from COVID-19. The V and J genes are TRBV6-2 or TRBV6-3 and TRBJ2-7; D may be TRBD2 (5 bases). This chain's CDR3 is CASSYGASLSYEQYF. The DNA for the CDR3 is TGTGCCAGCAGTTACGGTGCTAGCTTGTCCTACGAGCAGTACTTC.